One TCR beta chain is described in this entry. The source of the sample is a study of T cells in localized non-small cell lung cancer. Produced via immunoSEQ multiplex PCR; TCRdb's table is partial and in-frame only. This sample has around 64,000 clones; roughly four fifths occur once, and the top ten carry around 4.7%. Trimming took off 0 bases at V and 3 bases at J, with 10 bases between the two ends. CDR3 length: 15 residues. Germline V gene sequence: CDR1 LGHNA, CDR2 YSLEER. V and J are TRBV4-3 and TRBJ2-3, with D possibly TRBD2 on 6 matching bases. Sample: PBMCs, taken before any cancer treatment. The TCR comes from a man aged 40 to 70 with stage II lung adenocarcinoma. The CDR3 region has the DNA TGCGCCAGCAGCCAAGAAAATCTAGCGACAGATACGCAGTATTTT. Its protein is CASSQENLATDTQYF.